One sample yielded the 14 T cell receptor beta chains listed below, sequenced in a study of blood T cells in healthy people across ages. Together with a sample-barcoded 5' primer, a J-beta primer mix was included in a second PCR lasting roughly 6 to 12 cycles. TCRdb analysed the 5' RACE reads with MiXCR anew, one entry per CDR3 protein. The data show around 870,000 distinct CDR3 sequences, less than 35% seen once. Sequenced material: blood. These receptor sequences come from an elderly woman in good health.

The V call is TRBV9, the J call TRBJ2-1; TRBD2 matches at 8 bases. V was pared by 1 base and J by 7 bases, with 13 bases of the junction left unmatched. CDR3 length: 17 residues. The germline V gene has CDR1 SGDLS and CDR2 YYNGEE. CDR3 coding DNA: TGTGCCAGCAGCGTAACAATGGGGAACGGGAGGGGGAATGAGCAGTTCTTC. Translation: CASSVTMGNGRGNEQFF.

This clonotype was observed at least ten times. This rearrangement joins TRBV18 to TRBJ2-3, with TRBD1 identical over 9 bases. After removal of 5 bases from V and 4 bases from J, the junction contained 7 bases not matched to a gene. Germline V lookup: CDR1 KGHSH, CDR2 LQKENI. This CDR3 is built from 15 residues. As DNA, the CDR3 is TGTGCCAGCTCAACCGGGACAGGGAACGCAGATACGCAGTATTTT. Protein: CASSTGTGNADTQYF.

This clonotype was detected only a few times. V is TRBV18 and J is TRBJ1-1; D call uncertain. Trimming took 5 bases from V and 0 from J, leaving 13 bases between them. This CDR3 is built from 15 residues. In germline, CDR1 is KGHSH, CDR2 LQKENI. Here the CDR3 reads CASSTSSSLNTEAFF. In DNA form, the CDR3 reads TGTGCCAGCTCAACTAGTAGCTCCCTGAACACTGAAGCTTTCTTT.

The CDR3 nucleotides read TGTGCCAGCAGCACCGCGGACTCGGAAACATACGAGCAGTACTTC. Amino acid sequence: CASSTADSETYEQYF. The genes are TRBV7-9 and TRBJ2-7, with D possibly TRBD2 on 5 matching bases. The CDR3 totals 15 residues. CDR1 SEHNR and CDR2 FQNEAQ come from the germline V gene (reference sequence). V was clipped by 5 bases and J by 4 bases, with 18 bases between them.

This clonotype showed up just a few times. The V gene is TRBV21-1, the J gene TRBJ2-7; the table assigns TRBD2, which was not confirmed against the DNA. TRBV21-1 is a pseudogene locus. The CDR3 has 15 amino acids. DNA of the CDR3: TGTGCCAGCAGCCTTCAGGGCGCTCATGCCTACGAGCAGTACTTC. Translating it yields CASSLQGAHAYEQYF.

DNA for the CDR3: TGTGCCAGCAGCGCCCACCGGGACGGTGGGAATCAGCCCCAGCATTTT. As protein: CASSAHRDGGNQPQHF. The genes are TRBV9 and TRBJ1-5, with D tentatively TRBD1 (5 bases). Trimming shortened V by 3 bases and J by 4 bases, and 17 bases separated the two germline ends. The CDR3 length is 16 residues. Per germline, CDR1 SGDLS and CDR2 YYNGEE.

On this clonotype: A single base separates this from a much larger clone, so it may be a read error. The chain recombines TRBV7-9 with TRBJ2-1; TRBD1 matches at 7 bases. The V segment lost 5 bases and the J segment 9 bases; nucleotides outside the gene matches: 10. This CDR3 has 14 residues. CDR1 and CDR2 from the germline V gene are SEHNR and FQNEAQ (reference sequence). The CDR3, as DNA: TGTGCCAGCAGCCCGAGACAGGGAAGCCCTGAGCAGTTCTTC. Amino acids: CASSPRQGSPEQFF.

The table lists this clonotype with many counts. This chain connects TRBV27 to TRBJ2-3; D remains ambiguous. V was clipped by 1 base and J by 5 bases, with 13 bases between them. The V gene's germline CDR1 is MNHEY and CDR2 SMNVEV (reference sequence). This CDR3 is 15 amino acids long. The CDR3 reads CASSLYGILEDTQYF. The CDR3 DNA reads as TGTGCCAGCAGTTTATACGGCATTCTGGAAGATACGCAGTATTTT.

This clonotype was seen ten or more times. CDR3 DNA sequence: TGCGCCAGCAGCCTCGGTCGGGGGATGGGAGAGACCCAGTACTTC. As protein: CASSLGRGMGETQYF. The rearrangement joins TRBV4-3 to TRBJ2-5; tentative D call: TRBD2 (6 bases). V shed 4 bases and J shed 4 bases, with 16 bases lying between them. The length of the CDR3 is 15 residues. In germline, CDR1 is LGHNA, CDR2 YSLEER.

V is TRBV20-1 and J is TRBJ2-7; a possible D gene is TRBD2 (6 bases). This CDR3 has 15 residues. Germline V gene lookup returns CDR1 DFQATT and CDR2 SNEGSKA (reference sequence). With 0 bases removed from V and 0 bases from J, the gap between germline ends came to 12 bases. The CDR3 DNA sequence: TGCAGTGCTAGAGATTCGGACGGGAGCTCCTACGAGCAGTACTTC. It translates to CSARDSDGSSYEQYF.

This clonotype was counted at least ten times. This sequence joins TRBV3-1 and TRBJ2-1, with TRBD2 matching 7 bases. Germline trimming cut 2 bases from V and 0 bases from J; bases unmatched to any gene: 1. Germline V gives CDR1 LGHDT, CDR2 YNNKEL (reference sequence). The CDR3 covers 15 residues. CDR3 sequence reads: CASSQRTSSYNEQFF. The CDR3 DNA reads TGTGCCAGCAGCCAACGGACTAGCTCCTACAATGAGCAGTTCTTC.

This clonotype has ten or more counts. This rearrangement joins TRBV27 to TRBJ2-3; 8 positions agree with TRBD2. V lost 8 bases and J lost 6; bases outside the gene matches: 13. This CDR3 is built from 15 residues. Germline CDR1 and CDR2: MNHEY and SMNVEV (reference sequence). The CDR3 spells CASYPAGGFPDTQYF. The CDR3 nucleotides read TGTGCCAGCTACCCTGCGGGGGGATTCCCGGATACGCAGTATTTT.

This clonotype occurred a few times. The chain recombines TRBV3-1 with TRBJ2-1; D unclear. V gave up 1 base and J gave up 10 bases, with 8 bases separating them. Germline V CDR1 and CDR2: LGHDT, YNNKEL (reference sequence). The CDR3 is 12 amino acids. In DNA form, the CDR3 reads TGTGCCAGCAGCCAAGCAGTCGGGGAGCAGTTCTTC. As protein: CASSQAVGEQFF.

This clonotype was recorded many times. The rearrangement uses TRBV7-9 and TRBJ2-7, with TRBD1 matching 7 bases. This CDR3 comprises 14 residues. Germline CDR1 SEHNR, CDR2 FQNEAQ (reference sequence). V gave up 5 bases and J gave up 4 bases; unmatched junction bases: 8. For the CDR3, the DNA is TGTGCCAGCAGCCAAGAGGGGGCCGGATACGAGCAGTACTTC. Translating gives CASSQEGAGYEQYF. The full variable domain, completed using reference TRBV7-9 and TRBJ2-7, is DTGVSQNPRHKITKRGQNVTFRCDPISEHNRLYWYRQTLGQGPEFLTYFQNEAQLEKSRLLSDRFSAERPKGSFSTLEIQRTEQGDSAMYLCASSQEGAGYEQYFGPGTRLTVT.